This TCR beta chain originates from a study of blood T cells in healthy people across ages. The CDR3 spans 12 residues. V was trimmed by 6 bases and J by 11 bases, leaving 16 bases between them. CDR1 is MDHEN, CDR2 SYDVKM, per germline. Then a second PCR, running about 6 to 12 cycles, was carried out with a sample-barcoded 5' primer and a J-beta primer mix. Per-sample output comprised a minimum of 2.5 million paired-end reads containing CDR3. Via MiXCR, TCRdb re-called the 5' RACE reads, giving one row per CDR3 protein. The profile shows hundreds of thousands of distinct CDR3 sequences, around 52% of them singletons. In the case of this clonotype: Its specificity is unknown. This may come from a read error, since a much larger clone is one base off.

Broader study findings: A roughly linear age-dependent decrease characterized TCR beta diversity per million T cells.

V is TRBV28 and J is TRBJ2-5, with a tentative D call TRBD2 (6 bases). The TCR sequence derives from a woman older than 75 in good health. Sequencing was carried out using blood. CDR3 loop: CASSTGVREQYF. The CDR3 nucleotides are TGTGCCAGCAGCACGGGGGTTAGGGAGCAGTACTTC.